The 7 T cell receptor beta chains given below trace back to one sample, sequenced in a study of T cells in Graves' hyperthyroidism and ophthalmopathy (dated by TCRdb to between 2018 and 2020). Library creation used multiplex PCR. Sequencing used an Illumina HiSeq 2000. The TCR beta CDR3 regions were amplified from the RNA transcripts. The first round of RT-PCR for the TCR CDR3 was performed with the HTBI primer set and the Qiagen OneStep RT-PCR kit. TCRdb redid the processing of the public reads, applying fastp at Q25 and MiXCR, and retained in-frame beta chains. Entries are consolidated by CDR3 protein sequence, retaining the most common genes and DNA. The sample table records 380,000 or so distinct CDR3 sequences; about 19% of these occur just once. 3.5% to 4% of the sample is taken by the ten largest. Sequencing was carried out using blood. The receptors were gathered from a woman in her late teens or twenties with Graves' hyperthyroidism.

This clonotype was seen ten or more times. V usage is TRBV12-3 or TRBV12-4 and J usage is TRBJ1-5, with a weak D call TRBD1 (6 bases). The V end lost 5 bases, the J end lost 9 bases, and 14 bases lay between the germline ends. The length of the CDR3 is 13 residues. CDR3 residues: CASSEDRIRPQHF. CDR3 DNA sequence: TGTGCCAGCAGTGAAGACAGGATCAGGCCCCAGCATTTT.

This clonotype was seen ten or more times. The CDR3 sequence is CASSEWQSYGYTF. In nucleotides, the CDR3 is TGTGCCAGCAGTGAGTGGCAGAGCTATGGCTACACCTTC. The chain employs TRBV6-1 and TRBJ1-2; no reliable D call. Germline V lookup: CDR1 MNHNS, CDR2 SASEGT. The ends were cut back, 3 bases at V and 4 bases at J, with 9 bases in the middle. CDR3 length: 13 residues.

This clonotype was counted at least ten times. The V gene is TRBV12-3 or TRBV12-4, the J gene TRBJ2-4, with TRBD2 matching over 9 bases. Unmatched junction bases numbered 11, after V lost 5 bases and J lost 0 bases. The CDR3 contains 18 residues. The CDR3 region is CASSPSRGGPIAKNIQYF. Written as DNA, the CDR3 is TGTGCCAGCAGTCCATCGCGGGGGGGCCCTATAGCCAAAAACATTCAGTACTTC.

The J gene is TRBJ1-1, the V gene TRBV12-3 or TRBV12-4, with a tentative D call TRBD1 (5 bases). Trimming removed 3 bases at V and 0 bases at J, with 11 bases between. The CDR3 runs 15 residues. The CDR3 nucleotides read TGTGCCAGCAGTTTGTCGACGGGGGTGAACACTGAAGCTTTCTTT. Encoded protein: CASSLSTGVNTEAFF.

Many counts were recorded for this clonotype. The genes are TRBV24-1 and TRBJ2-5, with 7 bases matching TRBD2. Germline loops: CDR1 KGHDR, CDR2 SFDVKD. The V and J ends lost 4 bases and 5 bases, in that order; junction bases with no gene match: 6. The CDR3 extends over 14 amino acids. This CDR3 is CATSEGGGHETQYF. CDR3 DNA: TGTGCCACCAGTGAGGGGGGGGGTCACGAGACCCAGTACTTC.

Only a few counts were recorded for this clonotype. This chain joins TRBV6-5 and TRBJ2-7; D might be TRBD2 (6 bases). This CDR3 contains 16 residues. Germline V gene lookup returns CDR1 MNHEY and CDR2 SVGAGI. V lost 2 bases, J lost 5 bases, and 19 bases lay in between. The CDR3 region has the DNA TGTGCCAGCAGTTACCGGCTGGGGGGTTTTGAGCACGAGCAGTACTTC. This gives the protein CASSYRLGGFEHEQYF.

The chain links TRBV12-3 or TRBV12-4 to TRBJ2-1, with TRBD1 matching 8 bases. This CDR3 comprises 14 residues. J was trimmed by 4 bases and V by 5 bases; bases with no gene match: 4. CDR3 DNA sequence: TGTGCCAGCAGTGACAGGGGTCGGTACAATGAGCAGTTCTTC. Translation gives CASSDRGRYNEQFF.